The present T cell receptor (beta chain) was sequenced within a study of T cell repertoires in cytomegalovirus infection. Overall study context: CMV epitopes, recently identified HLA-C-restricted and well-studied HLA-B-restricted, were used. Public TCR beta signatures were indicative of both CMV infection and a matching HLA type. Study outcomes and limitations: CMV-specific TCR beta clonotypes restricted by HLA-C were the ones dominating the ex vivo response. Using cumulative public TCR beta family frequency, the authors identified those who carried CMV together with the relevant HLA.

To note about this clonotype: The antigen is not known.

Using its own MiXCR run on the reads, TCRdb lists one record per CDR3 protein. Among approximately 74,000 distinct CDR3 sequences listed, 35% to 45% were seen once. CDR3 size: 15 residues. V dropped 0 bases and J dropped 8 bases, with 15 bases sitting between them. The V gene's germline CDR1 is MNHNY and CDR2 SVGAGI (reference sequence). V and J are TRBV6-6 and TRBJ2-3; D possibly uses TRBD1 or TRBD2 (5 bases each). This receptor was obtained from a human donor in good health (CMV status not recorded). Some clones in this sample may be carry-over from other donors' samples. The input for sequencing was CD8+ T cells from cultured PBMCs, taken from culture after CMV antigen stimulation. In DNA, the CDR3 is TGTGCCAGCAGTTACTCCGGGGAAGGGGTGGGTACGCAGTATTTT. It translates to CASSYSGEGVGTQYF.